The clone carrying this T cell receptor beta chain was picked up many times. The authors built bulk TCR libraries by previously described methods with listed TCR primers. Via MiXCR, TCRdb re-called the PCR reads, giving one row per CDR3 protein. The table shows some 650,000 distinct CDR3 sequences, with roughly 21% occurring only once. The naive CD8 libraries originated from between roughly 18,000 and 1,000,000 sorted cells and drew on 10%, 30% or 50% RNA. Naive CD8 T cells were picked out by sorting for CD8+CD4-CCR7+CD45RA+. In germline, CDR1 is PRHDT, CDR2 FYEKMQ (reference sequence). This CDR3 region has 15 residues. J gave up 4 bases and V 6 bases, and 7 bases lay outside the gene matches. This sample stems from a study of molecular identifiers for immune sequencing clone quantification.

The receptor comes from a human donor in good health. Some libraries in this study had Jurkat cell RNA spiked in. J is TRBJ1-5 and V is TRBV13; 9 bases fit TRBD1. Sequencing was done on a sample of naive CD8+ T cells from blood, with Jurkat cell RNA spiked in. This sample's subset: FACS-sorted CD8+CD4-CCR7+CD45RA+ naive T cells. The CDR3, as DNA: TGTGCCAGCAGGAACCCGGGACAGGGTAATCAGCCCCAGCATTTT. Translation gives CASRNPGQGNQPQHF.